This TCR beta chain came from a study of cytomegalovirus exposure and HLA in healthy donors. A note on this clone: Its antigen remains unidentified.

TCRdb's table, derived via immunoSEQ multiplex PCR, lists solely in-frame clones and lacks some. The sample gives 150,000 to 200,000 clones, approximately 87% of which show up once; 1.4% is in the top ten. Whole-study results and caveats: It was approximately 170 TCR beta chains that were listed as cytomegalovirus-associated. In vitro checks showed that three CMV-associated chains really do target CMV antigens.

The clonotype was recovered from a woman between 25 and 40 years old in good health and CMV-seronegative. Input material: PBMCs.

CDR3 in DNA: TGCGCCAGCAGTGTCTCCGGGACTTTGAGGAATGAGCAGTTCTTC. Translation: CASSVSGTLRNEQFF. The V call is TRBV10-1, the J call TRBJ2-1, with a tentative D call TRBD2 (6 bases). Trimming removed 4 bases at V and 7 bases at J, with 17 bases between. The CDR3 has 15 residues. Germline assignment: CDR1 WNHNN and CDR2 SYGVQD (reference sequence).